This T cell receptor (beta chain) was captured in a study of blood T cells in healthy people across ages. Sample-barcoded 5' priming and a J-beta primer mix drove a second PCR of about 7 to 12 cycles. A single record per CDR3 protein comes from TCRdb applying MiXCR to the 5' RACE reads. The sample holds hundreds of thousands of distinct CDR3 sequences, approximately 53% seen once. This CDR3 comprises 15 residues. Looked up from germline, CDR1 is SQVTM and CDR2 is ANQGSEA. Trimming at V came to 0 bases and at J to 5 bases, leaving 1 base not matched to a gene. The clonotype originates from a man older than 75 in good health. The chain uses TRBV29-1 and TRBJ2-5; 15 bases are a match to TRBD2. Material: blood. The CDR3 DNA follows: TGCAGCGTTGAAGACGGGACTAGCGGGAGGGAGACCCAGTACTTC. Translating it yields CSVEDGTSGRETQYF.